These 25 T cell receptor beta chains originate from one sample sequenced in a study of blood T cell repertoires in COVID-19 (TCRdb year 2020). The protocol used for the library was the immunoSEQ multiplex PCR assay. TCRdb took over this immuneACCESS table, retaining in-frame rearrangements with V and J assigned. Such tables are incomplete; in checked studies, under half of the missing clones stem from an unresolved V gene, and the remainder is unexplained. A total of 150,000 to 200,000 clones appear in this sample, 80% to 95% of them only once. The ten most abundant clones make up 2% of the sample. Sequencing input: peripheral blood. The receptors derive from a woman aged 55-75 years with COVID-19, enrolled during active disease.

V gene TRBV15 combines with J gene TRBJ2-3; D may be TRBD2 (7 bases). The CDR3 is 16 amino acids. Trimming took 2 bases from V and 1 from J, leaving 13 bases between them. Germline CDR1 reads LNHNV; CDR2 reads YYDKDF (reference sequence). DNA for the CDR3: TGTGCCACCAGCAGAAGCGGGACATCAGGCACAGATACGCAGTATTTT. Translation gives CATSRSGTSGTDTQYF.

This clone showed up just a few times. CDR3 region: CASRSIAGNQETQYF. DNA for the CDR3: TGTGCCAGTAGATCAATAGCGGGGAATCAAGAGACCCAGTACTTC. The V and J genes are TRBV19 and TRBJ2-5, with 8 bases identical to TRBD2. Germline CDR1 LNHDA, CDR2 SQIVND (reference sequence). This CDR3 contains 15 residues. V gave up 6 bases and J gave up 2 bases; unmatched junction bases: 8. The variable domain in full, with the rest retrieved from reference TRBV19 and TRBJ2-5, is DGGITQSPKYLFRKEGQNVTLSCEQNLNHDAMYWYRQDPGQGLRLIYYSQIVNDFQKGDIAEGYSVSREKKESFPLTVTSAQKNPTAFYLCASRSIAGNQETQYFGPGTRLLVL.

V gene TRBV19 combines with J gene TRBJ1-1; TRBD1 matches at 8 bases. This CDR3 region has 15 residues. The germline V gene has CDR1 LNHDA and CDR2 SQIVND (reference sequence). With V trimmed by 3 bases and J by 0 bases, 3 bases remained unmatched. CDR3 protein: CASSMWGQVNTEAFF. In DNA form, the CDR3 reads TGTGCCAGTAGTATGTGGGGACAGGTGAACACTGAAGCTTTCTTT.

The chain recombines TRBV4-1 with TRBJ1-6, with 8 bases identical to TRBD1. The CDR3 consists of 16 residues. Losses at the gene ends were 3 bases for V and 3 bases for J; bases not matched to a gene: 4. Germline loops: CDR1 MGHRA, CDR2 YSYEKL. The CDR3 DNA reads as TGCGCCAGCAGCCATATCACAGGGGGCTATAATTCACCCCTCCACTTT. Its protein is CASSHITGGYNSPLHF.

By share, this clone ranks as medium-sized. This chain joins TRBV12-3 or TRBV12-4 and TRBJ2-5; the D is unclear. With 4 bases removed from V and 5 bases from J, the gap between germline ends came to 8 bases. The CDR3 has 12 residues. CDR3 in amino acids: CASSYIVETQYF. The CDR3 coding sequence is TGTGCCAGCAGTTACATCGTGGAGACCCAGTACTTC.

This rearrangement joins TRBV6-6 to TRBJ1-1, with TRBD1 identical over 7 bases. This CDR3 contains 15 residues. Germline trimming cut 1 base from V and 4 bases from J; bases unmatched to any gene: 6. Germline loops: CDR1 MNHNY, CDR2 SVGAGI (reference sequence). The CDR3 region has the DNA TGTGCCAGCAGTTACTTGGCAGGGGGAGGCACTGAAGCTTTCTTT. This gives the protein CASSYLAGGGTEAFF.

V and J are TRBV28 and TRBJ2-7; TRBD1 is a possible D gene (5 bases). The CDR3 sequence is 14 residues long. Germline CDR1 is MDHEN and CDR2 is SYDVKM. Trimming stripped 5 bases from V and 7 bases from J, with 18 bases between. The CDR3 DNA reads TGTGCCAGCAGTCCCTACCGACAGCTTCTGGAGCAGTACTTC. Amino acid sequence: CASSPYRQLLEQYF.

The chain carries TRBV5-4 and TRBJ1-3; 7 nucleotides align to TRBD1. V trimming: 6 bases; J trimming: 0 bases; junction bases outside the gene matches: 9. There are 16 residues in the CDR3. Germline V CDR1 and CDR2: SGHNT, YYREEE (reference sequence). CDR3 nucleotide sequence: TGTGCCAGCACCGATTCACAGGGGATCTCTGGAAACACCATATATTTT. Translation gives CASTDSQGISGNTIYF.

The DNA for the CDR3 is TGCGCCAGCAGCCGGGACACCGATACTACTGGGGAGCTGTTTTTT. This sequence encodes CASSRDTDTTGELFF. The V gene is TRBV5-1, the J gene TRBJ2-2, with TRBD1 as a possible D gene (6 bases). This CDR3 has 15 residues. The V gene lost 4 bases and the J gene lost 8 bases, with 18 bases spanning the gap. The germline V gene has CDR1 SGHRS and CDR2 YFSETQ.

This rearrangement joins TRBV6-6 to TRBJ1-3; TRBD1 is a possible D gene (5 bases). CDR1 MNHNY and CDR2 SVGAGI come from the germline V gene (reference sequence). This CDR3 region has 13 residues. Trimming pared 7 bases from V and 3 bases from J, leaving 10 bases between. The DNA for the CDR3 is TGTGCCAGCATCGGCGGGGGTGGAAACACCATATATTTT. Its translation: CASIGGGGNTIYF.

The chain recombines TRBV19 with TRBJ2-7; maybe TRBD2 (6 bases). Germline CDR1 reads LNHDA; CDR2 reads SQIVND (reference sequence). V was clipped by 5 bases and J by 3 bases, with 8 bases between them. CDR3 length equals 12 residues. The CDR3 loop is CASSPGGYEQYF. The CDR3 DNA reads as TGTGCCAGTAGTCCCGGGGGCTACGAGCAGTACTTC. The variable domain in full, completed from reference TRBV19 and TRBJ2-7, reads DGGITQSPKYLFRKEGQNVTLSCEQNLNHDAMYWYRQDPGQGLRLIYYSQIVNDFQKGDIAEGYSVSREKKESFPLTVTSAQKNPTAFYLCASSPGGYEQYFGPGTRLTVT.

The CDR3 protein is CASSKPSRGYFSYEQYF. Here the CDR3 DNA reads TGTGCCAGCAGTAAACCTAGCAGGGGGTACTTCTCCTACGAGCAGTACTTC. V is TRBV6-2 or TRBV6-3 and J is TRBJ2-7, with 7 bases fitting TRBD1. Unmatched junction bases numbered 13, after V lost 5 bases and J lost 0 bases. The CDR3 has 17 residues. The germline CDR1 and CDR2 sequences are MNHEY and SVGEGT.

CDR3 DNA: TGTGCCAGCAGTAGACAGGGGACTCTCAACACTGAAGCTTTCTTT. Translating it yields CASSRQGTLNTEAFF. This sequence joins TRBV6-5 and TRBJ1-1, with 8 bases aligning to TRBD1. V lost 5 bases and J lost 2; bases outside the gene matches: 7. Germline values: CDR1 MNHEY, CDR2 SVGAGI. The CDR3 totals 15 residues.

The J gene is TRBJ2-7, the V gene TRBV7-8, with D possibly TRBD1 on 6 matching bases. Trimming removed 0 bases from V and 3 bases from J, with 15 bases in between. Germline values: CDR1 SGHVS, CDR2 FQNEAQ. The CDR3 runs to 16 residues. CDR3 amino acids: CASSLAATGHLYEQYF. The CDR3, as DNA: TGTGCCAGCAGCTTAGCGGCTACGGGACACCTCTACGAGCAGTACTTC.

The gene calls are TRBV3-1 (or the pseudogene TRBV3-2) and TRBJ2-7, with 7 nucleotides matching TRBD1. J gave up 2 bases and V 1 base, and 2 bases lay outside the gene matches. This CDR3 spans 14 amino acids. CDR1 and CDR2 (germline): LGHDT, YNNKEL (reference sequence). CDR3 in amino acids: CASSQGGGPYEQYF. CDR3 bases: TGTGCCAGCAGCCAAGGAGGGGGCCCCTACGAGCAGTACTTC.

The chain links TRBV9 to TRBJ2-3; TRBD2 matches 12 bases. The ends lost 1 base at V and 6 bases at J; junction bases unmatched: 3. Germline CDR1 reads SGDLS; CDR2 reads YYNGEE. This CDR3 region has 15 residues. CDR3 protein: CASSVLAGGQDTQYF. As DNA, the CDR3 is TGTGCCAGCAGCGTACTAGCGGGGGGGCAGGATACGCAGTATTTT.

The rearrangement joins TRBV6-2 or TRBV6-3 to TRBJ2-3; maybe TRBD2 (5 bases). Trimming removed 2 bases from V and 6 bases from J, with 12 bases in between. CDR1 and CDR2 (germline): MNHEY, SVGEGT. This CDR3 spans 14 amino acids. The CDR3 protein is CASSYSLTGDTQYF. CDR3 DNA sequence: TGTGCCAGCAGTTACAGTCTCACGGGGGATACGCAGTATTTT.

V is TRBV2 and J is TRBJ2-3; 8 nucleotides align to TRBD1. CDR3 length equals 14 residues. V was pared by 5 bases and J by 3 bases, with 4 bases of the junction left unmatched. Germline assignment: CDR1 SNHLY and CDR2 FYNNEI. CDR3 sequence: CASSKRTGTDTQYF. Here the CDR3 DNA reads TGTGCCAGCAGTAAAAGGACAGGGACAGATACGCAGTATTTT.

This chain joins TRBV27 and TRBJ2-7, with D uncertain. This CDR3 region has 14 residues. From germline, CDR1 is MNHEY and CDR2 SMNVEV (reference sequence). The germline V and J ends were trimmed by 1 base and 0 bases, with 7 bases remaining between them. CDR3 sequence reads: CASSLLAHSYEQYF. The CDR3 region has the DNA TGTGCCAGCAGTTTATTAGCACACTCCTACGAGCAGTACTTC.

In DNA, the CDR3 is TGTGCCACCAGCAGAGGCCAGGCCTACTCTGGAAACACCATATATTTT. This sequence encodes CATSRGQAYSGNTIYF. This chain uses TRBV15 with TRBJ1-3; D is ambiguous. The CDR3 length is 16 residues. Germline assignment: CDR1 LNHNV and CDR2 YYDKDF (reference sequence). Trimming stripped 1 base from V and 0 bases from J, with 10 bases between.

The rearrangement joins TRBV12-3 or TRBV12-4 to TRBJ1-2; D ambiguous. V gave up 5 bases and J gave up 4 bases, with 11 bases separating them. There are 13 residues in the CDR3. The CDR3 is CASSSRRVYGYTF. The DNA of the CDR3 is TGTGCCAGCAGTAGTCGTCGGGTCTATGGCTACACCTTC.

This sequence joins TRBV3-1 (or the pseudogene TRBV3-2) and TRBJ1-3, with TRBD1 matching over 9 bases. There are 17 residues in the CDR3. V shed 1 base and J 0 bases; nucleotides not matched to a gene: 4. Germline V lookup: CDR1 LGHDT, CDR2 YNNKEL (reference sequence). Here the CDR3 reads CASSQGTGAFSGNTIYF. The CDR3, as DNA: TGTGCCAGCAGCCAAGGGACAGGGGCCTTCTCTGGAAACACCATATATTTT.

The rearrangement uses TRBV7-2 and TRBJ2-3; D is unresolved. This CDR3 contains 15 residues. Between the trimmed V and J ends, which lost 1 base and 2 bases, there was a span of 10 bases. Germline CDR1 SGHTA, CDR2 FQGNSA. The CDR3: CASSLGVGDTDTQYF. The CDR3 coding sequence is TGTGCCAGCAGCTTAGGGGTGGGCGACACAGATACGCAGTATTTT.

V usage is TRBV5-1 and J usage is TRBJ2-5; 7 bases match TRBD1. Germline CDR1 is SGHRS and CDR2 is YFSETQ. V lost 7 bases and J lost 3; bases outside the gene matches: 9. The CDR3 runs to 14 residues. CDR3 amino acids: CASQTGPAEETQYF. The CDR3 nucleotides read TGCGCCAGCCAGACAGGGCCTGCTGAAGAGACCCAGTACTTC.

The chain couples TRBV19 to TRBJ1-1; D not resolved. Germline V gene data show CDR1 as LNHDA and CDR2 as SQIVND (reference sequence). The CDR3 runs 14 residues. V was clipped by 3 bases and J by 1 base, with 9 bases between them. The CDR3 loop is CASSIGSANTEAFF. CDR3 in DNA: TGTGCCAGTAGTATCGGCAGCGCGAACACTGAAGCTTTCTTT.